This T cell receptor beta chain was sequenced in a study of CD8 T cells in ankylosing spondylitis. Broader study findings: Made up of under ten highly homologous variants, a TCR beta motif appeared characteristic of ankylosing spondylitis blood. Reports of some motif variants in reactive arthritis synovial fluid and blood predate this one.

Germline V CDR1 and CDR2: SGHTA, FQGNSA. The CDR3 spans 13 residues. Trimming removed 2 bases from V and 4 bases from J, with 6 bases in between. Turning to this clonotype: Antigen unknown.

The TCR beta libraries were generated through quantitative 5'-RACE incorporating molecular barcodes. Each CDR3 protein is one row after TCRdb ran MiXCR on the 5' RACE reads. Among approximately 200,000 distinct CDR3 sequences listed, 10% to 15% were seen once. The receptor's source is a female donor with ankylosing spondylitis or in good health (not recorded which). The genes are TRBV7-2 and TRBJ2-1; D is ambiguous. Input material: blood, either unsorted or a sorted T cell fraction (not recorded which). As DNA, the CDR3 is TGTGCCAGCAGCTTACGTCCTTACAATGAGCAGTTCTTC. It encodes CASSLRPYNEQFF.